Following are 24 T cell receptor beta chains from one sample sequenced in a study of blood T cell repertoires in COVID-19. This table comes from immunoSEQ multiplex PCR, and its TCRdb copy is limited to in-frame clones, with some not included. The sample records about 110,000 clones, 75% to 80% being singletons. The sample comprised peripheral blood. The receptors were sampled from a woman older than 75 with active or convalescent COVID-19.

The DNA for the CDR3 is TGCGCCAGCAGCCAAGTGAAGGGGGAAGGAGGTTACGAGCAGTACTTC. It yields the protein CASSQVKGEGGYEQYF. The chain has TRBV4-1 and TRBJ2-7; TRBD1 is a possible D gene (6 bases). Germline-derived CDR1 and CDR2 are MGHRA and YSYEKL. The CDR3 loop spans 16 amino acids. V lost 1 base to trimming and J lost 4 bases, with 17 bases between them.

J is TRBJ1-2 and V is TRBV5-1; 9 nucleotides agree with TRBD1. The germline V gene has CDR1 SGHRS and CDR2 YFSETQ. This CDR3 is 14 amino acids long. Losses at the gene ends were 4 bases for V and 6 bases for J; bases not matched to a gene: 7. This chain's CDR3 is CASSLDRGYDGYTF. For the CDR3, the DNA is TGCGCCAGCAGCCTGGACAGGGGTTACGATGGCTACACCTTC.

V gene TRBV10-3 combines with J gene TRBJ2-2; no clear D. V was cut by 3 bases and J by 0 bases, with 8 bases left in between. Germline V gene data show CDR1 as ENHRY and CDR2 as SYGVKD. This CDR3 is 15 amino acids long. In DNA, the CDR3 is TGTGCCATCAGTGATCCCGGAGCGAACACCGGGGAGCTGTTTTTT. Translated: CAISDPGANTGELFF.

This chain uses TRBV15 with TRBJ2-1; D not certain. This CDR3 has 12 residues. The ends were cut back, 2 bases at V and 7 bases at J, with 6 bases in the middle. CDR1 is LNHNV, CDR2 YYDKDF, per germline (reference sequence). The CDR3 spells CATSRSPNEQFF. The CDR3, as DNA: TGTGCCACCAGCAGATCCCCTAATGAGCAGTTCTTC.

CDR3 nucleotide sequence: TGCGCCAGCAGCCGACTAGCGAACACCGGGGAGCTGTTTTTT. Amino acids: CASSRLANTGELFF. The rearrangement uses TRBV5-1 and TRBJ2-2; perhaps TRBD2 as D (6 bases). Germline V lookup: CDR1 SGHRS, CDR2 YFSETQ. The CDR3 has 14 amino acids. The V end lost 4 bases, the J end lost 0 bases, and 7 bases lay between the germline ends.

The V and J genes are TRBV12-5 and TRBJ2-7; perhaps TRBD1 as D (6 bases). The V gene lost 2 bases and the J gene lost 2 bases, with 7 bases spanning the gap. Germline V gene lookup returns CDR1 LGHNT and CDR2 FRNRAP. The CDR3 is 13 amino acids. DNA for the CDR3: TGTGCTAGTGGTTTGAACAGGGCCTACGAGCAGTACTTC. It codes for CASGLNRAYEQYF. The full variable domain, its missing parts supplied by reference TRBV12-5 and TRBJ2-7, is DARVTQTPRHKVTEMGQEVTMRCQPILGHNTVFWYRQTMMQGLELLAYFRNRAPLDDSGMPKDRFSAEMPDATLATLKIQPSEPRDSAVYFCASGLNRAYEQYFGPGTRLTVT.

The chain links TRBV5-4 to TRBJ2-1; 7 bases match TRBD2. Germline-derived CDR1 and CDR2 are SGHNT and YYREEE (reference sequence). V shed 4 bases and J 4 bases; nucleotides not matched to a gene: 11. This CDR3 is 16 amino acids long. For the CDR3, the DNA is TGTGCCAGCAGCCTTTCGAGCGGGGATTTTTACAATGAGCAGTTCTTC. Residues: CASSLSSGDFYNEQFF.

The chain carries TRBV7-3 and TRBJ2-1, with 8 bases fitting TRBD1. This CDR3 spans 13 amino acids. Trimming cost V 5 bases and J 5 bases; bases outside gene matches: 2. CDR1 and CDR2 (germline): SGHTA, FQGTGA. The CDR3 here is CASSQGADNEQFF. In DNA, the CDR3 is TGTGCCAGCAGCCAGGGGGCCGACAATGAGCAGTTCTTC. Using reference TRBV7-3 and TRBJ2-1 for the parts outside the CDR3, the full variable domain is GAGVSQTPSNKVTEKGKYVELRCDPISGHTALYWYRQSLGQGPEFLIYFQGTGAADDSGLPNDRFFAVRPEGSVSTLKIQRTERGDSAVYLCASSQGADNEQFFGPGTRLTVL.

The chain joins TRBV6-6 to TRBJ1-5, with D possibly TRBD1 on 6 matching bases. Trimming shortened V by 4 bases and J by 4 bases, and 8 bases separated the two germline ends. CDR1 is MNHNY, CDR2 SVGAGI, per germline (reference sequence). The CDR3 sequence is 13 residues long. This chain's CDR3 is CASSSQGNQPQHF. CDR3 DNA: TGTGCCAGCAGTTCCCAGGGGAATCAGCCCCAGCATTTT.

This clone has just a few counts. J is TRBJ1-2 and V is TRBV19, with 7 bases identical to TRBD1. The CDR3 runs to 15 residues. Germline loops: CDR1 LNHDA, CDR2 SQIVND (reference sequence). V lost 6 bases and J lost 8; bases outside the gene matches: 15. The CDR3 region is CASSPDTGVSRGYTF. CDR3 in DNA: TGTGCCAGTAGCCCCGATACAGGGGTCTCACGGGGCTACACCTTC.

This sequence joins TRBV9 and TRBJ2-2, with 8 bases identical to TRBD2. Germline CDR1 is SGDLS and CDR2 is YYNGEE. The CDR3 length is 19 residues. Trimming removed 2 bases from V and 8 bases from J; junction bases left unmatched: 20. CDR3 protein: CASSVRSSGSSPVTGELFF. In DNA form, the CDR3 reads TGTGCCAGCAGCGTCAGGTCCAGCGGGAGCTCCCCGGTCACGGGGGAGCTGTTTTTT.

This clone was counted once. The CDR3 is CASSGRAVAGGWNEQFF. In DNA form, the CDR3 reads TGTGCCAGCAGCGGAAGGGCCGTAGCGGGAGGATGGAATGAGCAGTTCTTC. This chain links TRBV9 with TRBJ2-1, with 10 bases matching TRBD2. Germline V CDR1 and CDR2: SGDLS, YYNGEE. The CDR3 covers 17 residues. The trim removed 3 bases at V and 7 bases at J, leaving 13 bases unmatched.

CDR3 DNA: TGTGCCAGCAGTGACAGGGAAACTAATGAAAAACTGTTTTTT. Encoded protein: CASSDRETNEKLFF. The gene calls are TRBV25-1 and TRBJ1-4; weak D call: TRBD1 (5 bases). The CDR3 is 14 residues long. V lost 3 bases, J lost 1 base, and 6 bases lay in between. CDR1 and CDR2 (germline): MGHDK, SYGVNS.

The chain employs TRBV9 and TRBJ2-2; D is ambiguous. Deletions cut 0 bases from V and 0 bases from J, with 9 bases between. Germline V gene lookup returns CDR1 SGDLS and CDR2 YYNGEE. The CDR3 loop spans 16 amino acids. The CDR3 spells CASSVGLGANTGELFF. The CDR3 DNA reads as TGTGCCAGCAGCGTAGGTCTAGGAGCGAACACCGGGGAGCTGTTTTTT. The whole variable domain, filled in from reference TRBV9 and TRBJ2-2, reads DSGVTQTPKHLITATGQRVTLRCSPRSGDLSVYWYQQSLDQGLQFLIQYYNGEERAKGNILERFSAQQFPDLHSELNLSSLELGDSALYFCASSVGLGANTGELFFGEGSRLTVL.

The chain employs TRBV5-1 and TRBJ2-7; 10 nucleotides line up with TRBD1. From germline, CDR1 is SGHRS and CDR2 YFSETQ. The V segment lost 4 bases and the J segment 5 bases; nucleotides outside the gene matches: 3. The CDR3 contains 13 residues. Written as DNA, the CDR3 is TGCGCCAGCAGCCTAGGACAGGGGGACGAGCAGTACTTC. As protein: CASSLGQGDEQYF.

This chain uses TRBV29-1 with TRBJ2-1; TRBD2 agrees at 11 bases. This CDR3 comprises 15 residues. Trimming cost V 4 bases and J 4 bases; bases outside gene matches: 6. Germline CDR1 SQVTM, CDR2 ANQGSEA. The CDR3 coding sequence is TGCAGCGTTGTAGCGGGAGGGTCGGCTTACAATGAGCAGTTCTTC. Encoded protein: CSVVAGGSAYNEQFF.

V usage is TRBV30 and J usage is TRBJ2-4; 7 bases fit TRBD2. There are 15 residues in the CDR3. V trimming: 5 bases; J trimming: 1 base; junction bases outside the gene matches: 8. The germline V gene has CDR1 GTSNPN and CDR2 SVGIG (reference sequence). Written as DNA, the CDR3 is TGTGCCTGGGCCCTAGGGGAGGGGGCCAAAAACATTCAGTACTTC. Residues: CAWALGEGAKNIQYF. The full variable domain, its missing parts supplied by reference TRBV30 and TRBJ2-4, is SQTIHQWPATLVQPVGSPLSLECTVEGTSNPNLYWYRQAAGRGLQLLFYSVGIGQISSEVPQNLSASRPQDRQFILSSKKLLLSDSGFYLCAWALGEGAKNIQYFGAGTRLSVL.

The chain couples TRBV20-1 to TRBJ1-5, with 11 bases matching TRBD1. V was pared by 3 bases and J by 15 bases, with 16 bases of the junction left unmatched. The CDR3 extends over 15 amino acids. From germline, CDR1 is DFQATT and CDR2 SNEGSKA (reference sequence). The CDR3 loop reads CSASPPGTGGKSLHF. The CDR3, as DNA: TGCAGTGCTAGTCCACCGGGGACAGGGGGTAAATCCTTGCATTTT.

The sample holds a few counts of this clone. The chain uses TRBV29-1 and TRBJ1-1, with 7 positions matching TRBD1. Looked up from germline, CDR1 is SQVTM and CDR2 is ANQGSEA. V shed 7 bases, J shed 1 base, and the junction held 9 bases outside the gene matches. The CDR3 has 14 residues. The DNA for the CDR3 is TGCAGCGCAAAATCCGGGACAGCGAACACTGAAGCTTTCTTT. It is translated as CSAKSGTANTEAFF.

The chain recombines TRBV10-3 with TRBJ1-4; 9 bases are a match to TRBD1. After removal of 6 bases from V and 7 bases from J, the junction contained 9 bases not matched to a gene. The CDR3 has 15 amino acids. In germline, CDR1 is ENHRY, CDR2 SYGVKD. CDR3 region: CAISETDRGAEKLFF. For the CDR3, the DNA is TGTGCCATCAGCGAGACCGACAGGGGGGCTGAAAAACTGTTTTTT.

V is TRBV7-2 and J is TRBJ1-2, with 9 bases matching TRBD1. CDR1 is SGHTA, CDR2 FQGNSA, per germline. The V and J ends lost 2 bases and 4 bases, in that order; junction bases with no gene match: 5. This CDR3 region has 15 residues. The CDR3 DNA is TGTGCCAGCAGCTTAAGACAGGGGGATGGCTATGGCTACACCTTC. Residues: CASSLRQGDGYGYTF.

The V call is TRBV7-3, the J call TRBJ2-1, with D tentatively TRBD2 (6 bases). CDR3 length equals 13 residues. The V end lost 2 bases, the J end lost 8 bases, and 10 bases lay between the germline ends. Germline-derived CDR1 and CDR2 are SGHTA and FQGTGA. This chain's CDR3 is CASSLSREYEQFF. The CDR3 DNA is TGTGCCAGCAGCTTATCCCGGGAGTATGAGCAGTTCTTC.

V usage is TRBV7-8 and J usage is TRBJ1-1, with D unresolved. The germline V and J ends were trimmed by 1 base and 3 bases, with 12 bases remaining between them. In germline, CDR1 is SGHVS, CDR2 FQNEAQ. The CDR3 contains 15 residues. The CDR3 region has the DNA TGTGCCAGCAGCTTAGGCCCGGGGATGGACACTGAAGCTTTCTTT. This encodes CASSLGPGMDTEAFF.

The chain combines TRBV7-9 with TRBJ1-2; maybe TRBD1 (6 bases). The CDR3 runs 16 residues. Germline loops: CDR1 SEHNR, CDR2 FQNEAQ (reference sequence). The ends were cut back, 4 bases at V and 6 bases at J, with 21 bases in the middle. The chain's CDR3 is CASSSADSTGIHGYTF. In DNA, the CDR3 is TGTGCCAGCAGCTCAGCCGACTCAACAGGGATCCATGGCTACACCTTC.